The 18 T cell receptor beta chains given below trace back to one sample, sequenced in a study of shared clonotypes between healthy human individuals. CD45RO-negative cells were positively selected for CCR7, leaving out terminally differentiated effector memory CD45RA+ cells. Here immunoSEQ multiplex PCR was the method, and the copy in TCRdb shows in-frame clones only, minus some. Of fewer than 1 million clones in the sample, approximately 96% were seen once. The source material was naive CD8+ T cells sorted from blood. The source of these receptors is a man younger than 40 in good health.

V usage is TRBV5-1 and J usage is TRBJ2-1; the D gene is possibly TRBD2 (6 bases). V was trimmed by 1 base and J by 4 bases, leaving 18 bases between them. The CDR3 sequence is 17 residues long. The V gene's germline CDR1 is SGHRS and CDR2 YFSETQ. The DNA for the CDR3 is TGCGCCAGCAGCTTGTACTCTCGCGGGGACCTATACAATGAGCAGTTCTTC. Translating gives CASSLYSRGDLYNEQFF.

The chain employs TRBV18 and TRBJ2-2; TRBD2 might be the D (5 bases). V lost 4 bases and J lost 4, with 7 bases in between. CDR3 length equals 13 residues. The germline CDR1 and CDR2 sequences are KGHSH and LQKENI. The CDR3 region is CASSRGVTGELFF. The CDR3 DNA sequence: TGTGCCAGCTCACGGGGAGTCACCGGGGAGCTGTTTTTT.

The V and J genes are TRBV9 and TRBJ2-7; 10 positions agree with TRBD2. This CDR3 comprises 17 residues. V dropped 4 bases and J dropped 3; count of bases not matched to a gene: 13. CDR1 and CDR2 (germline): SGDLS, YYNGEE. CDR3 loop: CASSSSRTSGGVYEQYF. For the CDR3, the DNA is TGTGCCAGCAGCTCTAGTCGGACTAGCGGAGGGGTCTACGAGCAGTACTTC.

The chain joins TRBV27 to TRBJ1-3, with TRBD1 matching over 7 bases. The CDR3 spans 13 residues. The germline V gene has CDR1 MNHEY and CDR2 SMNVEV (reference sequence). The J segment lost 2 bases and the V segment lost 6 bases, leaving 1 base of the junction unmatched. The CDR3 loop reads CASRTGTGNTIYF. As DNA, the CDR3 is TGTGCCAGCAGGACAGGGACTGGAAACACCATATATTTT.

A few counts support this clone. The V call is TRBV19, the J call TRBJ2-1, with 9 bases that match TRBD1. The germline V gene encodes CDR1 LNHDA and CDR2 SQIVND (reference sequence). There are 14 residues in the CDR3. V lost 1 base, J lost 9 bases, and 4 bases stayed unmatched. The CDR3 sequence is CASSIVQGASEQFF. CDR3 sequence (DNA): TGTGCCAGTAGTATAGTACAGGGGGCTTCTGAGCAGTTCTTC.

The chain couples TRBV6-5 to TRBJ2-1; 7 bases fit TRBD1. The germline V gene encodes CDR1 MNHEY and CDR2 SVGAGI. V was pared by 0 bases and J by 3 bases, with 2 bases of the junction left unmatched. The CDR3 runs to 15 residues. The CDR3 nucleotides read TGTGCCAGCAGTTACTCGGGGGACAGCTACAATGAGCAGTTCTTC. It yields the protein CASSYSGDSYNEQFF.

For the CDR3, the DNA is TGTGCCAGCAGTCTAGCGGGATCGATAAATGAGCAGTTCTTC. Its translation is CASSLAGSINEQFF. The J gene is TRBJ2-1, the V gene TRBV27; TRBD2 matches at 9 bases. CDR1 and CDR2 (germline): MNHEY, SMNVEV (reference sequence). This CDR3 spans 14 amino acids. V was pared by 5 bases and J by 7 bases, with 6 bases of the junction left unmatched.

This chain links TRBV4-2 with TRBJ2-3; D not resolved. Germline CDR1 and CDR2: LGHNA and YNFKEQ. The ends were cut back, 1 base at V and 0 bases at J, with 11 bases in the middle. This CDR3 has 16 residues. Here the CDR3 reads CASSQVGAESTDTQYF. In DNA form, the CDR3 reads TGTGCCAGCAGCCAAGTCGGTGCAGAGAGCACAGATACGCAGTATTTT.

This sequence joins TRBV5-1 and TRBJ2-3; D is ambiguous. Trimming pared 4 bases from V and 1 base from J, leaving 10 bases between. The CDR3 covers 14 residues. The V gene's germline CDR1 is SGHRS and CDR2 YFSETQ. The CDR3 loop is CASSPLGGTDTQYF. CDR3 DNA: TGCGCCAGCAGCCCCCTCGGCGGCACAGATACGCAGTATTTT.

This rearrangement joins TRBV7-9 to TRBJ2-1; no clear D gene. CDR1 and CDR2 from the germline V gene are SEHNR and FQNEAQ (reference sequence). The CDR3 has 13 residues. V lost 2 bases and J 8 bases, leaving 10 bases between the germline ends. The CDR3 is CASSLWPAHEQFF. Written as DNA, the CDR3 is TGTGCCAGCAGCTTATGGCCTGCCCATGAGCAGTTCTTC.

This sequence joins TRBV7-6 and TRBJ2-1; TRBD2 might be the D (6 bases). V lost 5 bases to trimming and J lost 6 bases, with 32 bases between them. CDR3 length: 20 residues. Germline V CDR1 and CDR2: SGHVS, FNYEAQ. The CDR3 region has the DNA TGTGCCAGCAGCCGTCCAATGATGCTGGCAGGTGCCCCGACTAGCAATGAGCAGTTCTTC. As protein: CASSRPMMLAGAPTSNEQFF.

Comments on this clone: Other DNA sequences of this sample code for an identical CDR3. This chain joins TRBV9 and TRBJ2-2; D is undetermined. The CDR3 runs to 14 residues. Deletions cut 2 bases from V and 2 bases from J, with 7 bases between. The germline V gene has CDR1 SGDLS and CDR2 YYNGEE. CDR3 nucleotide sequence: TGTGCCAGCAGCGTCGGTGGTAACACCGGGGAGCTGTTTTTT. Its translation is CASSVGGNTGELFF. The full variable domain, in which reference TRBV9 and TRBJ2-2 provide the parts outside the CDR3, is DSGVTQTPKHLITATGQRVTLRCSPRSGDLSVYWYQQSLDQGLQFLIQYYNGEERAKGNILERFSAQQFPDLHSELNLSSLELGDSALYFCASSVGGNTGELFFGEGSRLTVL.

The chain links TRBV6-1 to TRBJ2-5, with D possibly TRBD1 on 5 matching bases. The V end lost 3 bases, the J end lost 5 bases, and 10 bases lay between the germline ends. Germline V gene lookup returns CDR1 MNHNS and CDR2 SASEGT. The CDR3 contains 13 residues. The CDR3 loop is CASSDRVFETQYF. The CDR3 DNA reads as TGTGCCAGCAGTGACAGGGTTTTCGAGACCCAGTACTTC.

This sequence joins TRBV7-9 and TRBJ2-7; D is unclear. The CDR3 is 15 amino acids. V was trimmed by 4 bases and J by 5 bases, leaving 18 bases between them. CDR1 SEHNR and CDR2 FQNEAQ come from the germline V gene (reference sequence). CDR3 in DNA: TGTGCCAGCAGCTCCGCTCTCAGGTATGGCGACGAGCAGTACTTC. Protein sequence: CASSSALRYGDEQYF.

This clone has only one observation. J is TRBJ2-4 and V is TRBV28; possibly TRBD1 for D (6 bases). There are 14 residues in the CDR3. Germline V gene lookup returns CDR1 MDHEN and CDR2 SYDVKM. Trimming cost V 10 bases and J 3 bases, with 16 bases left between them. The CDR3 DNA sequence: TGTGCCACCGAAACAGGGTTCGGCAAAAACATTCAGTACTTC. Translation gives CATETGFGKNIQYF.

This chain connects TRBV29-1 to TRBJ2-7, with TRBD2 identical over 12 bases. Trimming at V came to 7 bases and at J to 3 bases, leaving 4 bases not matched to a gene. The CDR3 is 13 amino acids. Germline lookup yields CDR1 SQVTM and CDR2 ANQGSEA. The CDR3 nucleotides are TGCAGCGCTGTGACTAGCGGGGGCTACGAGCAGTACTTC. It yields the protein CSAVTSGGYEQYF.

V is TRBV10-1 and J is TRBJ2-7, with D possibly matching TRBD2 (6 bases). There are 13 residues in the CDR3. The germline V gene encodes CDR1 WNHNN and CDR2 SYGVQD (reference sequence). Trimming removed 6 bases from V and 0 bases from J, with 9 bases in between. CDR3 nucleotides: TGCGCCAGCAGCGGGAGAAACTCCTACGAGCAGTACTTC. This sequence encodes CASSGRNSYEQYF.

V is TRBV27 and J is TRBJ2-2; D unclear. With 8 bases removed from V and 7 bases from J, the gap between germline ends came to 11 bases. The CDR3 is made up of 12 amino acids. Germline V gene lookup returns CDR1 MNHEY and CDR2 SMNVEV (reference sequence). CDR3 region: CASLSFVGELFF. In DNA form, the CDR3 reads TGTGCCAGCTTATCGTTTGTCGGGGAGCTGTTTTTT.